The source of this TCR beta chain is a study of blood T cell repertoires in COVID-19. Study context: Donors in the United States, Italy and Spain gave samples during acute or convalescent COVID-19. PBMCs, B-cell-depleted T cells, or T cells provided the cDNA or gDNA that made up the material.

Seattle patient enrollment occurred during active infection, with longitudinal follow-up thereafter. The CDR3 consists of 14 residues. Germline V lookup: CDR1 LGHNT, CDR2 FRNRAP. V was trimmed by 4 bases and J by 3 bases, leaving 11 bases between them. Original data processing: Reference gene primer amplification yielded estimated nucleated cell counts. Assay: immunoSEQ multiplex PCR; the TCRdb copy retains only in-frame clones and omits some. Clone size and the V and J calls come from that table; the DNA yielded D and trimming. The sample carries approximately 330,000 clones, 85% to 90% recorded once.

The TCR was taken from a woman between 40 and 50 years old with COVID-19, enrolled during active disease. This chain connects TRBV12-5 to TRBJ2-3; D remains unclear. The sequenced sample consisted of peripheral blood. CDR3 amino acids: CASGYPEATDTQYF. The CDR3 nucleotides read TGTGCTAGTGGTTACCCTGAGGCGACAGATACGCAGTATTTT. The whole variable domain, remainder taken from reference TRBV12-5 and TRBJ2-3, is DARVTQTPRHKVTEMGQEVTMRCQPILGHNTVFWYRQTMMQGLELLAYFRNRAPLDDSGMPKDRFSAEMPDATLATLKIQPSEPRDSAVYFCASGYPEATDTQYFGPGTRLTVL.